This T cell receptor (beta chain) originates from a study of neoadjuvant anti-PD-1 for oral cavity cancer. Stage II-IVA oral cavity squamous cell carcinoma was new and untreated by systemic or radiation therapy. This CDR3 contains 17 residues. Profiling relied on immunoSEQ multiplex PCR, and the TCRdb table lists in-frame clones only, not all of them. This repertoire shows over 5,500 clones, approximately 82% found once; its top ten account for about 3.6%. The chain employs TRBV21-1 and TRBJ2-5; no check of the table's D call, TRBD2, against the DNA was made. TRBV21-1 corresponds to a pseudogene. The source of this sequence is a person aged 40 to 85 with oral cavity squamous cell carcinoma. Source: PBMCs, taken before nivolumab (anti-PD-1) treatment. This CDR3 reads CASPSYTSGGFQETQYF. The CDR3 DNA reads TGTGCCAGTCCATCCTACACTAGCGGGGGCTTCCAAGAGACCCAGTACTTC.